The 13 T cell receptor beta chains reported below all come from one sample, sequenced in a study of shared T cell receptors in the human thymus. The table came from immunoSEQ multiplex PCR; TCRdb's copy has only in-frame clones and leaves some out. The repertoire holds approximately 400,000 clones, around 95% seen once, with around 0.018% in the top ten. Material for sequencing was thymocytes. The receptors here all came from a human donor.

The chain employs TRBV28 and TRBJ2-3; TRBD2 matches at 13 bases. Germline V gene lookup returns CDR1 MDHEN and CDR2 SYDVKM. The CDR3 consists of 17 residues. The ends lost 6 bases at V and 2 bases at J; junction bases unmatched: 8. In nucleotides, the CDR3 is TGTGCCAGCAGCAAGGGACTAGCGGGGACCTCCACAGATACGCAGTATTTT. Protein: CASSKGLAGTSTDTQYF.

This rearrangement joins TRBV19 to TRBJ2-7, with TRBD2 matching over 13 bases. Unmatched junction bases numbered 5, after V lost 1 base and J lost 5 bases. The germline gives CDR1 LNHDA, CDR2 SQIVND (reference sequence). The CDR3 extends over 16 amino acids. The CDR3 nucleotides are TGTGCCAGTAGTATAGGGACTAGCGGGAGTACCCACGAGCAGTACTTC. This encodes CASSIGTSGSTHEQYF.

CDR3 region: CASSQIGGLVNIQYF. The CDR3 DNA follows: TGTGCCAGCTCCCAGATCGGAGGACTAGTCAACATTCAGTACTTC. This chain uses TRBV7-2 with TRBJ2-4; TRBD2 matches at 7 bases. The CDR3 totals 15 residues. Trimming cost V 8 bases and J 7 bases; bases outside gene matches: 14. Germline V CDR1 and CDR2: SGHTA, FQGNSA.

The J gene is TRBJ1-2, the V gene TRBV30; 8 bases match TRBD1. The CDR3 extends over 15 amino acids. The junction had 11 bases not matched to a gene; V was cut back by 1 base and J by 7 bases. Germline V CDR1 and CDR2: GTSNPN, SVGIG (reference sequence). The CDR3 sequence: CAWSGTDRVYVGYTF. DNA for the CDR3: TGTGCCTGGAGTGGGACGGACAGGGTTTACGTTGGCTACACCTTC.

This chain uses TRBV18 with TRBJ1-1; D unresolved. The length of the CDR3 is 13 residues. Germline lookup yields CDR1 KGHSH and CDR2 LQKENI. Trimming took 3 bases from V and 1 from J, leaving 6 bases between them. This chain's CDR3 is CASSPVPNTEAFF. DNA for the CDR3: TGTGCCAGCTCACCCGTCCCGAACACTGAAGCTTTCTTT.

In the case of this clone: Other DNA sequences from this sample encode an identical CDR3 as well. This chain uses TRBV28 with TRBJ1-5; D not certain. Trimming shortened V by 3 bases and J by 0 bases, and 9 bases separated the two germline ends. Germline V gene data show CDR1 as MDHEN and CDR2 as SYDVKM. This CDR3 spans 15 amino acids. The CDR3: CASSFGRNSNQPQHF. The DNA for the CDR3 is TGTGCCAGCAGTTTCGGCAGGAATAGCAATCAGCCCCAGCATTTT.

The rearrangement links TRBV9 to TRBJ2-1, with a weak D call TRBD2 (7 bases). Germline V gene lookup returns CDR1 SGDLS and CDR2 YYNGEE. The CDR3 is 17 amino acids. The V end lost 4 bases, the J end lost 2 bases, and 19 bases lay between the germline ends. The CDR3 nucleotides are TGTGCCAGCAGCCTATCCGGGGGGCCGGGTCCCTACAATGAGCAGTTCTTC. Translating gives CASSLSGGPGPYNEQFF.

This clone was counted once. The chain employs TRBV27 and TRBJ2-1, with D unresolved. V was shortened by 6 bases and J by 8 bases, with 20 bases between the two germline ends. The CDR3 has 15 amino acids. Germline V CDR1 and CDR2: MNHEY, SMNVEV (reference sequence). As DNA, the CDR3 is TGTGCCAGCAGCCCTAGTAGCTATCACGTAGATGAGCAGTTCTTC. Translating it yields CASSPSSYHVDEQFF.

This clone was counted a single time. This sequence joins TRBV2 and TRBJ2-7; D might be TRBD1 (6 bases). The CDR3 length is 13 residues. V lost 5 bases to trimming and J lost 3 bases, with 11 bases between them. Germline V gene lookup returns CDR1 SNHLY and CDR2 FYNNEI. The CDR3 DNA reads TGTGCCAGCAGTAACGGACAGTACTACGAGCAGTACTTC. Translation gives CASSNGQYYEQYF.

The CDR3 region has the DNA TGTGCCAGCACGCCCGGGTTCGGGACAGATACGCAGTATTTT. Translating gives CASTPGFGTDTQYF. The rearrangement joins TRBV6-1 to TRBJ2-3; no clear D. Germline V gene lookup returns CDR1 MNHNS and CDR2 SASEGT. V lost 7 bases to trimming and J lost 3 bases, with 14 bases between them. The CDR3 extends over 14 amino acids.

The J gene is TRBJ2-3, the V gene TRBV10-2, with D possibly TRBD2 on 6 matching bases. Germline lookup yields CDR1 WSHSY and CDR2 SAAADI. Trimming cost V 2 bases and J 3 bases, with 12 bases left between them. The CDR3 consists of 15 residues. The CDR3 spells CASSERGLPTDTQYF. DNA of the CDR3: TGCGCCAGCAGTGAGCGGGGACTTCCAACAGATACGCAGTATTTT.

CDR3 region: CAAPGGERSRETQYF. The DNA of the CDR3 is TGTGCCGCGCCTGGGGGGGAGCGGTCACGGGAGACCCAGTACTTC. The chain employs TRBV30 and TRBJ2-5; the match to TRBD2 covers 7 bases. The length of the CDR3 is 15 residues. The V gene end was trimmed by 8 bases and the J gene end by 5 bases; junction bases not matched to a gene: 17. Looked up from germline, CDR1 is GTSNPN and CDR2 is SVGIG (reference sequence).

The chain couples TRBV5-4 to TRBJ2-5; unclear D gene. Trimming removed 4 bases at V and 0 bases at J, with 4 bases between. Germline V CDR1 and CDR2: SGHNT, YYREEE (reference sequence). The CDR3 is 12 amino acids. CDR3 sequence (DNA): TGTGCCAGCAGCCGACACCAAGAGACCCAGTACTTC. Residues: CASSRHQETQYF.